Included here is one T cell receptor beta chain sequence, with context. The sample comes from a study of molecular identifiers for immune sequencing clone quantification. Preparation methods for the bulk TCR libraries were those previously described, with listed TCR primers. MiXCR, run by TCRdb on the PCR reads, gives a single entry per CDR3 protein. Here the sample spans nearly 55,000 distinct CDR3 sequences, just over 35% being singletons. Naive CD8 libraries were made from roughly 21,000 to 960,000 sorted cells, and they used 10%, 30% or 50% RNA. Trimming removed 4 bases at V and 3 bases at J, with 14 bases between. Germline V lookup: CDR1 SGHDT, CDR2 YYEEEE. This CDR3 region has 14 residues.

The specimen sequenced was naive CD8+ T cells from blood, with Jurkat cell RNA spiked in. Regarding subset: FACS-sorted CD8+CD4-CCR7+CD45RA+ naive T cells. The TCR originated in a human donor in good health. Some libraries in this study had Jurkat cell RNA spiked in. J is TRBJ2-7 and V is TRBV5-6; a possible D gene is TRBD2 (6 bases). CDR3 sequence: CASSPGTPGYEQYF. As DNA, the CDR3 is TGTGCCAGCAGCCCCGGGACTCCCGGCTACGAGCAGTACTTC. Full variable domain (rest looked up from reference TRBV5-6 and TRBJ2-7): DAGVTQSPTHLIKTRGQQVTLRCSPKSGHDTVSWYQQALGQGPQFIFQYYEEEERQRGNFPDRFSGHQFPNYSSELNVNALLLGDSALYLCASSPGTPGYEQYFGPGTRLTVT.